This T cell receptor beta chain is drawn from a study of blood T cell repertoires in COVID-19 (dated by TCRdb to 2018 to 2021). About the investigation overall: The collaborator samples originated in the United States, Italy and Spain and spanned the acute and convalescent phases of COVID-19. The dataset comprised deeply sampled blood TCRbeta repertoires from subjects exposed to, actively infected with, or recovered from COVID-19. The samples were drawn from two sources: the first 160 participants of the ongoing ImmuneRACE study, and about 1,300 subjects contributed by 6 global collaborators. Sample metadata almost always included a de-identified subject ID, COVID-19 status, age in years and sex. The material from the prospective study consisted of cDNA or gDNA derived from T cells, B-cell-depleted T cells, or PBMCs. HLA class I and class II types, where available, came from metadata supplied by the sample provider rather than from assay-based typing. The repertoires were released in a freely available public database meant as a resource for research on the immune response to SARS-CoV-2.

This clone was detected once. The specificity of this receptor is unknown. Per-base qualities were not stored, and no clone one base away is much larger. One collaborating source in Seattle enrolled patients during active infection and followed them longitudinally through the course of disease. Each collaborating institution followed its own protocols to collect whole blood in K2EDTA tubes. For TCRbeta analysis, collaborators shipped samples as frozen whole blood, isolated PBMCs, or DNA extracted from either of those sample types. Cut back by 0 bases and 4 bases, the V and J ends lie 7 bases apart. In the germline V gene, CDR1 corresponds to SGHDT and CDR2 to YYEEEE. The CDR3 has 13 amino acids, counting the end cysteine and phenylalanine. Here the CDR3 DNA is all that survives: 39 bases in frame from base 1. Study-level results and caveats: How much clinical and demographic metadata was included differed by source and by participant, and the metadata was provided uncurated.

TCRbeta CDR3 regions were amplified from genomic DNA by means of the immunoSEQ Assay, a bias-controlled multiplex PCR. The paper's processing steps were these. The number of nucleated cells in each sample was estimated by amplification of reference gene primers within the assay. To quantify the absolute abundance of each unique TCRbeta CDR3 rearrangement, sequence reads were collapsed and filtered. Productive Simpson clonality was computed per sample as the square root of Simpson's diversity index over productive rearrangements. Imported from immuneACCESS, the table was reduced by TCRdb to in-frame sequences with V and J called. These copies leave out some clones; in studies compared against another copy, an unresolved V gene accounts for under half, and the cause of the remainder is not known. V and J calls and clone size follow that table, whereas D and trimming were derived from the DNA. Across this sample there are about 360,000 clones, with 65% to 90% seen only once. The ten most abundant clones make up 7% to 7.5% of the sample.

Sequencing used peripheral blood. This sequence originates from a woman in her sixties with COVID-19, enrolled during active disease. This sequence uses TRBV5-6 and TRBJ1-1; no D segment can be confidently identified. The CDR3: CASSLGGSTEAFF. At the DNA level, the sequence is TGTGCCAGCAGCTTGGGAGGGAGCACTGAAGCTTTCTTT.